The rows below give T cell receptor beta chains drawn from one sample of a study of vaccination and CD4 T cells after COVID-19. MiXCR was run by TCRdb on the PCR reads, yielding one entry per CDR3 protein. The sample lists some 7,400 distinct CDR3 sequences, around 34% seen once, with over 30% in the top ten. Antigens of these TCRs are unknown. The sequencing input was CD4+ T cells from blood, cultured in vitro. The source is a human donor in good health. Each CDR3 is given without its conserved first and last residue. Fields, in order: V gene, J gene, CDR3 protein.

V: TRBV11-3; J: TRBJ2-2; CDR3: ASSFRAPNTGELF
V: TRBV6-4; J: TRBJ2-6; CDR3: ASSAHSGANVLT
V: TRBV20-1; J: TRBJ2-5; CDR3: SVEGSAGETQY
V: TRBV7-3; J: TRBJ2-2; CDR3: ASSLRAQQGLDTGELF
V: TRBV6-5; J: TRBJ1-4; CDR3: ASSLGVNEKLF
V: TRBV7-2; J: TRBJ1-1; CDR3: ASSHLNTEAF
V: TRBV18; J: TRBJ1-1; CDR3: ASSPGFEAF
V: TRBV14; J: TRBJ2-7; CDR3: ASSQDRGITEQY
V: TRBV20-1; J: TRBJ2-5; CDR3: SAPDREGRETQY
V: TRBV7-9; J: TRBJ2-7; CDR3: ASSPGPSGSYEQY
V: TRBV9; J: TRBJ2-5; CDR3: ASSVDPIGRVQETQY
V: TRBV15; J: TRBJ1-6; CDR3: ATSRAGTNSPLH
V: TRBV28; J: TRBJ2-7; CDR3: ASDGGLSYEQY
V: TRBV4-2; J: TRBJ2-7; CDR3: ASTLEPAGASEQY
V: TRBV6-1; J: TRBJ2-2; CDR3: ASTKGVSTGELF
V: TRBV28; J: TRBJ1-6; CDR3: ASGSSYNSPLH
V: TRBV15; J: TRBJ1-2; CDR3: ATSRGRGGYT
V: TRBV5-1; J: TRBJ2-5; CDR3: ASSPGLYQETQY
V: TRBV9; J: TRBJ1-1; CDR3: ASSVGLGLNTEAF
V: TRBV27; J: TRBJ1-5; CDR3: ASRKRTDLKPQH
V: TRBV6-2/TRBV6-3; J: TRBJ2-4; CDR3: ASSSGTMRRNIQY
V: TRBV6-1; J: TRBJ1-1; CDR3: ASSRTGMNTEAF
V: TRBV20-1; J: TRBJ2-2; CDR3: SATGQGGTGELF
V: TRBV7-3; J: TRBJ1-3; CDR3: ASSNGGSSGNTIY
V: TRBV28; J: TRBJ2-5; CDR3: ASSADRGQTQY